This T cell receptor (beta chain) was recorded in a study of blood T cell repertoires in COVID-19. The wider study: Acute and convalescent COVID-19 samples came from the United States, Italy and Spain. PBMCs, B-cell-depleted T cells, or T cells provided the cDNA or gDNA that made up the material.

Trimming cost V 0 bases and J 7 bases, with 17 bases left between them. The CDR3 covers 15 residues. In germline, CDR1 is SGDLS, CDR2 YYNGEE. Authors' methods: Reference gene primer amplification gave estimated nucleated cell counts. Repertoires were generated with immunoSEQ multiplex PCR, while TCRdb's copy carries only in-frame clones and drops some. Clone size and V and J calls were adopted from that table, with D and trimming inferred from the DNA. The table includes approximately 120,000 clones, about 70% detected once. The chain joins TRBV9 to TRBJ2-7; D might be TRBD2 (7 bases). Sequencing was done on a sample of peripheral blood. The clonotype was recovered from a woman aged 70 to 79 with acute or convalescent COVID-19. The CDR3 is CASSVGGGALEEQYF. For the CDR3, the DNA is TGTGCCAGCAGCGTAGGAGGGGGGGCGTTAGAAGAGCAGTACTTC.